Detailed here is one TCR beta chain. The antigen remains undetermined. This record belongs to a study of blood T cells in healthy people across ages. The study, taken as a whole, reports: A roughly linear fall in TCR beta diversity per million T cells was seen with increasing age. One million T cells yielded diversity estimates that were considered underestimates.

Germline values: CDR1 DFQATT, CDR2 SNEGSKA (reference sequence). V dropped 6 bases and J dropped 7; count of bases not matched to a gene: 9. The CDR3 runs to 13 residues. Through a sample-barcoded 5' primer and a J-beta primer mix, a second PCR was run for roughly 6 to 12 cycles. Researchers report that a template-switch adaptor with 12 random nucleotides tagged each cDNA molecule. Sequencing yielded, for each sample, at least 3 million paired-end reads carrying CDR3. TCRdb called the 5' RACE reads again in MiXCR, with one record for every CDR3 protein. Here the sample spans hundreds of thousands of distinct CDR3 sequences, over 45% being singletons.

Sequences were obtained from blood. The chain links TRBV20-1 to TRBJ2-7, with 10 nucleotides matching TRBD1. This sequence originates from a woman aged 55-70 years in good health. CDR3 amino acids: CSAVRDRGYEQYF. In nucleotides, the CDR3 is TGCAGTGCAGTCCGGGACAGGGGTTATGAGCAGTACTTC.